The present TCR beta chain was sequenced within a study of T cell responses to AZD1222 COVID-19 vaccine. Study outcomes and limitations: Among AZD1222 vaccinees, only 5 to 7 were seropositive at baseline. Unmutated variant regions are reportedly targeted by nearly half of spike-specific TCRs. Clonal diversity may have been underestimated in mostly white British donors.

Second-dose schedules of about 4 or about 12 weeks were combined. Germline V CDR1 and CDR2: SGHVS, FNYEAQ. The trim removed 5 bases at V and 5 bases at J, leaving 15 bases unmatched. The CDR3 is made up of 18 amino acids. Only in-frame clones appear in the TCRdb table, and some are missing; sequencing was by immunoSEQ multiplex PCR. The data hold approximately 170,000 clones, with almost 90% observed a single time. In its sample, this clone was seen once. Antigen specificity is unknown. The gene calls are TRBV7-6 and TRBJ2-3; 11 bases match TRBD2. This TCR was sampled from an adult who received the AZD1222 COVID-19 vaccine. Sequences were derived from peripheral blood, sampled 28 days after the second AZD1222 dose. In DNA form, the CDR3 reads TGTGCCAGCAGCCCGTTGCCCTTAGCGGGGGGGCCGGGAGATACGCAGTATTTT. Translated: CASSPLPLAGGPGDTQYF.